One and the same sample provided the 21 T cell receptor beta chains below, sequenced in a study of T cell responses to AZD1222 COVID-19 vaccine. Profiling relied on immunoSEQ multiplex PCR, and the TCRdb table lists in-frame clones only, not all of them. The sample consists of 100,000 to 150,000 clones, about 89% of them appearing once. Specimen: peripheral blood, collected on day 0 of AZD1222 vaccination. These receptors came from an adult in good health.

This sequence joins TRBV30 and TRBJ2-2; TRBD2 matches at 7 bases. The CDR3 consists of 16 residues. Trimming removed 1 base from V and 4 bases from J; junction bases left unmatched: 9. The germline CDR1 and CDR2 sequences are GTSNPN and SVGIG (reference sequence). The DNA of the CDR3 is TGTGCCTGGAGTGGGATGGGAGGGCGGACCACCGGGGAGCTGTTTTTT. This sequence encodes CAWSGMGGRTTGELFF. The whole variable domain, remainder taken from reference TRBV30 and TRBJ2-2, is SQTIHQWPATLVQPVGSPLSLECTVEGTSNPNLYWYRQAAGRGLQLLFYSVGIGQISSEVPQNLSASRPQDRQFILSSKKLLLSDSGFYLCAWSGMGGRTTGELFFGEGSRLTVL.

This sequence joins TRBV2 and TRBJ2-4; a weak D match, TRBD2 (6 bases). The CDR3 is made up of 12 amino acids. V lost 3 bases to trimming and J lost 8 bases, with 8 bases between them. Per germline, CDR1 SNHLY and CDR2 FYNNEI. This chain's CDR3 is CASSDWEDIQYF. CDR3 DNA sequence: TGTGCCAGCAGTGATTGGGAGGACATTCAGTACTTC.

The chain links TRBV9 to TRBJ2-7; D might be TRBD1 (6 bases). Trimming took 2 bases from V and 1 from J, leaving 10 bases between them. The CDR3 runs to 14 residues. Per the germline V gene, CDR1 is SGDLS and CDR2 is YYNGEE. The CDR3 sequence is CASSVSTGSYEQYF. The DNA for the CDR3 is TGTGCCAGCAGCGTCTCGACAGGATCCTACGAGCAGTACTTC.

The rearrangement uses TRBV7-2 and TRBJ1-1; TRBD1 matches 9 bases. The CDR3 consists of 14 residues. The germline V gene has CDR1 SGHTA and CDR2 FQGNSA. With 1 base clipped from V and 8 bases from J, the junction kept 5 bases outside the gene matches. The CDR3 sequence: CASSLVWDRDEAFF. Written as DNA, the CDR3 is TGTGCCAGCAGCTTAGTTTGGGACAGGGACGAAGCTTTCTTT.

The J gene is TRBJ1-3, the V gene TRBV4-1; D remains ambiguous. The length of the CDR3 is 16 residues. From germline, CDR1 is MGHRA and CDR2 YSYEKL. Trimming stripped 1 base from V and 4 bases from J, with 14 bases between. CDR3 loop: CASSQVDGNWGNTIYF. The DNA of the CDR3 is TGCGCCAGCAGCCAAGTGGACGGTAACTGGGGAAACACCATATATTTT.

The chain joins TRBV2 to TRBJ1-1; no clear D. Germline values: CDR1 SNHLY, CDR2 FYNNEI. The V and J ends lost 4 bases and 2 bases respectively, with 11 bases between them. This CDR3 is built from 14 residues. CDR3 bases: TGTGCCAGCAGTGCTACGGGGTTAAACACTGAAGCTTTCTTT. This sequence encodes CASSATGLNTEAFF.

The CDR3 coding sequence is TGTGCCCACCGACCGGAGACTAGCGGATCCTACGAGCAGTACTTC. It encodes CAHRPETSGSYEQYF. The V and J genes are TRBV19 and TRBJ2-7; 9 bases fit TRBD2. CDR3 length equals 15 residues. J was trimmed by 1 base and V by 11 bases; bases with no gene match: 12. The germline gives CDR1 LNHDA, CDR2 SQIVND (reference sequence).

V is TRBV6-1 and J is TRBJ2-3, with 10 bases identical to TRBD1. This CDR3 contains 17 residues. Germline V gene sequence: CDR1 MNHNS, CDR2 SASEGT. Germline trimming cut 4 bases from V and 2 bases from J; bases unmatched to any gene: 9. The CDR3 DNA reads as TGTGCCAGCAGTGCCACCGGACAGGGGGAACACACAGATACGCAGTATTTT. This gives the protein CASSATGQGEHTDTQYF.

Concerning this clone: This sample includes further DNA sequences coding for the same CDR3. The chain recombines TRBV12-3 or TRBV12-4 with TRBJ2-7; possible D gene TRBD1, 6 bases. V gave up 5 bases and J gave up 3 bases, with 8 bases separating them. This CDR3 region has 12 residues. CDR3 sequence reads: CASSLQGYEQYF. The DNA for the CDR3 is TGTGCCAGCAGTCTACAGGGCTACGAGCAGTACTTC.

The sample holds one count of this clone. The chain combines TRBV5-1 with TRBJ2-1, with D perhaps TRBD2 (5 bases). The CDR3 extends over 15 amino acids. Germline V CDR1 and CDR2: SGHRS, YFSETQ. Trimming stripped 0 bases from V and 8 bases from J, with 15 bases between. The CDR3 protein is CASSLDTLGDYEQFF. The CDR3 DNA reads TGCGCCAGCAGCTTGGATACCCTCGGGGATTATGAGCAGTTCTTC.

The rearrangement links TRBV11-3 to TRBJ2-2; D unclear. The CDR3 is 12 residues long. Looked up from germline, CDR1 is SGHNT and CDR2 is YENEEA. Trimming shortened V by 7 bases and J by 8 bases, and 11 bases separated the two germline ends. CDR3 bases: TGTGCCAGCAAAACGGCCCGGGGGGAGCTGTTTTTT. Translated: CASKTARGELFF.

The count of this clone is one. The chain uses TRBV4-1 and TRBJ2-3, with 7 bases fitting TRBD2. The CDR3 loop spans 16 amino acids. V shed 1 base, J shed 0 bases, and the junction held 4 bases outside the gene matches. CDR1 MGHRA and CDR2 YSYEKL come from the germline V gene. The CDR3 DNA reads as TGCGCCAGCAGCCAAGCCCTAGCGGATAGCACAGATACGCAGTATTTT. It yields the protein CASSQALADSTDTQYF.

The V gene is TRBV5-1, the J gene TRBJ2-2; 9 bases are shared with TRBD1. The CDR3 totals 15 residues. Trimming at V came to 4 bases and at J to 4 bases, leaving 5 bases not matched to a gene. Per germline, CDR1 SGHRS and CDR2 YFSETQ. The CDR3: CASSTGTGTTGELFF. The CDR3 DNA follows: TGCGCCAGCAGCACCGGGACAGGGACCACCGGGGAGCTGTTTTTT.

The V gene is TRBV12-3 or TRBV12-4, the J gene TRBJ1-2, with 9 bases matching TRBD1. Germline trimming cut 6 bases from V and 8 bases from J; bases unmatched to any gene: 7. The CDR3 totals 13 residues. This chain's CDR3 is CASRLQGARGYTF. The CDR3 nucleotides are TGTGCCAGCAGACTACAGGGGGCTCGGGGCTACACCTTC.

In its sample, this clone was seen a few times. J is TRBJ2-3 and V is TRBV12-5; D ambiguous. The germline V gene has CDR1 LGHNT and CDR2 FRNRAP. V dropped 7 bases and J dropped 0 bases, with 11 bases sitting between them. The CDR3 length is 14 residues. Here the CDR3 reads CASVPQTSTDTQYF. Written as DNA, the CDR3 is TGTGCTAGTGTTCCACAGACTAGCACAGATACGCAGTATTTT.

This clone appeared once. This chain links TRBV20-1 with TRBJ1-1; TRBD1 is a possible D gene (6 bases). With 3 bases removed from V and 5 bases from J, the gap between germline ends came to 16 bases. Per germline, CDR1 DFQATT and CDR2 SNEGSKA (reference sequence). CDR3 size: 14 residues. The CDR3 loop is CSASDPLRGTEAFF. CDR3 bases: TGCAGTGCTAGTGACCCTCTAAGGGGGACTGAAGCTTTCTTT.

This rearrangement joins TRBV5-5 to TRBJ1-2; D gene uncertain. CDR1 is SGHKS and CDR2 is YYEKEE in the germline V gene (reference sequence). This CDR3 contains 12 residues. V lost 0 bases to trimming and J lost 8 bases, with 8 bases between them. This chain's CDR3 is CASSLGVGGYTF. CDR3 nucleotides: TGTGCCAGCAGCTTGGGGGTTGGAGGCTACACCTTC.

V is TRBV6-5 and J is TRBJ1-6; possible D gene TRBD1, 5 bases. Trimming cost V 11 bases and J 6 bases, with 11 bases left between them. Germline V gene sequence: CDR1 MNHEY, CDR2 SVGAGI. The CDR3 contains 12 residues. The CDR3 here is CAEGTGNSPLHF. CDR3 DNA sequence: TGTGCCGAGGGGACGGGTAATTCACCCCTCCACTTT.

This clone was observed a single time. The rearrangement joins TRBV6-1 to TRBJ2-1; 10 nucleotides match TRBD2. The CDR3 has 17 residues. After removal of 1 base from V and 7 bases from J, the junction contained 10 bases not matched to a gene. Germline loops: CDR1 MNHNS, CDR2 SASEGT. CDR3 DNA: TGTGCCAGCAGTGAAGTGTCTAGCGGGAGAGTGAGGAATGAGCAGTTCTTC. Its translation: CASSEVSSGRVRNEQFF.

This rearrangement joins TRBV9 to TRBJ2-3, with D perhaps matching TRBD2 (5 bases). The CDR3 is made up of 15 amino acids. The V and J ends lost 4 bases and 0 bases respectively, with 12 bases between them. Germline loops: CDR1 SGDLS, CDR2 YYNGEE. The CDR3 sequence is CASSLARTSTDTQYF. CDR3 nucleotides: TGTGCCAGCAGCCTAGCACGTACTAGCACAGATACGCAGTATTTT.

The sample holds one count of this clone. The rearrangement uses TRBV7-9 and TRBJ2-1, with a tentative D call TRBD2 (7 bases). The CDR3 length is 15 residues. V lost 0 bases to trimming and J lost 4 bases, with 10 bases between them. CDR1 SEHNR and CDR2 FQNEAQ come from the germline V gene (reference sequence). This CDR3 is CASSLAGGPYNEQFF. CDR3 DNA sequence: TGTGCCAGCAGCTTAGCGGGGGGGCCATACAATGAGCAGTTCTTC.